Below, 27 T cell receptor beta chains from the same sample are listed, as sequenced in a study of T-cell reconstitution after alpha-beta-depleted transplantation in children. Unique molecular identifiers featured in how the TCRbeta library was prepared. TCRdb re-analysed the PCR reads in MiXCR, keeping a single row per CDR3 protein. The table has 450,000 to 600,000 distinct CDR3 sequences, 8% to 11% seen once. This material consisted of PBMCs, taken before TCRalphabeta/CD19-depleted stem cell transplant. These receptors came from a child aged 2 to 15 with inherited bone marrow failure, due to receive a stem cell transplant.

The sample holds many counts of this clonotype. V usage is TRBV28 and J usage is TRBJ2-3; 10 nucleotides align to TRBD2. Germline assignment: CDR1 MDHEN and CDR2 SYDVKM. This CDR3 contains 16 residues. With 5 bases clipped from V and 3 bases from J, the junction kept 8 bases outside the gene matches. CDR3 sequence reads: CASSAPTAGGTDTQYF. Written as DNA, the CDR3 is TGTGCCAGCAGTGCCCCGACAGCGGGAGGGACAGATACGCAGTATTTT.

This clonotype was seen ten or more times. The chain joins TRBV11-2 to TRBJ2-1, with TRBD2 as a possible D gene (6 bases). Germline V gene sequence: CDR1 SGHAT, CDR2 FQNNGV. Trimming removed 5 bases from V and 2 bases from J, with 10 bases in between. The CDR3 covers 14 residues. The CDR3 bases are TGTGCCAGCAGCCGTTGGACTACCTACAATGAGCAGTTCTTC. Its translation is CASSRWTTYNEQFF.

This clonotype showed up just a few times. The gene calls are TRBV6-6 and TRBJ1-5; D is ambiguous. V was cut by 7 bases and J by 1 base, with 8 bases left in between. The CDR3 loop spans 13 amino acids. CDR1 and CDR2 (germline): MNHNY, SVGAGI (reference sequence). DNA for the CDR3: TGTGCCAGCACCAAGGAGAGCAATCAGCCCCAGCATTTT. It yields the protein CASTKESNQPQHF.

This clonotype was counted at least ten times. The chain's CDR3 is CASSLSISYNSPLHF. The CDR3 region has the DNA TGTGCCAGCAGCCTGAGTATCTCCTATAATTCACCCCTCCACTTT. This chain links TRBV7-2 with TRBJ1-6, with no clear D. Trimming took 5 bases from V and 0 from J, leaving 8 bases between them. Germline assignment: CDR1 SGHTA and CDR2 FQGNSA. The CDR3 is 15 amino acids.

V is TRBV5-1 and J is TRBJ2-1, with 14 bases that match TRBD2. The J segment lost 7 bases and the V segment lost 4 bases, leaving 7 bases of the junction unmatched. The germline gives CDR1 SGHRS, CDR2 YFSETQ. This CDR3 contains 16 residues. CDR3 amino acids: CASSVSGTSGSNEQFF. The CDR3 region has the DNA TGCGCCAGCAGCGTGTCCGGGACTAGCGGGAGTAATGAGCAGTTCTTC.

In regard to this clonotype: A much larger clone differs by one base, so this may be a read error. The gene calls are TRBV12-3 or TRBV12-4 and TRBJ2-2, with D uncertain. CDR3 length: 15 residues. V was clipped by 5 bases and J by 3 bases, with 13 bases between them. The CDR3 DNA follows: TGTGCCAGCAGTCGCCATAGTTATGACACCGGGGAGCTGTTTTTT. Protein product: CASSRHSYDTGELFF.

This clonotype was counted ten times or more. The chain links TRBV12-3 or TRBV12-4 to TRBJ2-5; TRBD1 agrees at 8 bases. V trimming: 0 bases; J trimming: 3 bases; junction bases outside the gene matches: 0. This CDR3 spans 14 amino acids. The CDR3 loop reads CASSLAQGEETQYF. The CDR3 DNA reads as TGTGCCAGCAGTTTAGCACAGGGGGAAGAGACCCAGTACTTC.

This chain links TRBV27 with TRBJ1-1, with D possibly matching TRBD1 (6 bases). V was trimmed by 3 bases and J by 4 bases, leaving 12 bases between them. Germline CDR1 is MNHEY and CDR2 is SMNVEV (reference sequence). This CDR3 is 14 amino acids long. CDR3 sequence (DNA): TGTGCCAGCAGTTTCGGGGGGCTTGGCACTGAAGCTTTCTTT. Encoded protein: CASSFGGLGTEAFF.

The chain combines TRBV5-6 with TRBJ2-2; 7 bases align to TRBD2. Germline CDR1 reads SGHDT; CDR2 reads YYEEEE. The trim removed 4 bases at V and 7 bases at J, leaving 4 bases unmatched. The CDR3 runs to 13 residues. CDR3 region: CASSGLVFGELFF. The DNA for the CDR3 is TGTGCCAGCAGCGGACTAGTTTTCGGGGAGCTGTTTTTT. Based on the CDR3 plus reference TRBV5-6 and TRBJ2-2, the full variable domain is DAGVTQSPTHLIKTRGQQVTLRCSPKSGHDTVSWYQQALGQGPQFIFQYYEEEERQRGNFPDRFSGHQFPNYSSELNVNALLLGDSALYLCASSGLVFGELFFGEGSRLTVL.

This clonotype occurred many times. This chain joins TRBV27 and TRBJ2-1; 9 bases line up with TRBD2. CDR1 is MNHEY and CDR2 is SMNVEV in the germline V gene (reference sequence). The ends lost 9 bases at V and 4 bases at J; junction bases unmatched: 7. CDR3 length: 14 amino acids. Here the CDR3 reads CASSVAGVYNEQFF. The DNA of the CDR3 is TGTGCCAGTTCCGTAGCGGGAGTGTACAATGAGCAGTTCTTC.

This clonotype was recorded at least ten times. The V gene is TRBV12-3 or TRBV12-4, the J gene TRBJ2-1; a weak D match, TRBD2 (5 bases). The germline V and J ends were trimmed by 5 bases and 6 bases, with 11 bases remaining between them. The CDR3 totals 13 residues. The CDR3 sequence: CASSSGTPNEQFF. For the CDR3, the DNA is TGTGCCAGCAGTAGCGGCACACCCAATGAGCAGTTCTTC.

Ten or more counts support this clonotype. The chain joins TRBV4-3 to TRBJ2-7, with 10 bases matching TRBD2. This CDR3 spans 16 amino acids. The V segment lost 0 bases and the J segment 0 bases; nucleotides outside the gene matches: 2. The germline V gene has CDR1 LGHNA and CDR2 YSLEER. CDR3 DNA sequence: TGCGCCAGCAGCCAAGACAGCGGGAGGGCCTCCTACGAGCAGTACTTC. Protein sequence: CASSQDSGRASYEQYF.

This clonotype occurred many times. This chain connects TRBV27 to TRBJ2-7, with a possible D match to TRBD2 (6 bases). This CDR3 spans 16 amino acids. Trimming removed 3 bases from V and 1 base from J, with 16 bases in between. Germline V gene lookup returns CDR1 MNHEY and CDR2 SMNVEV (reference sequence). The CDR3 DNA sequence: TGTGCCAGCAGTTTTTCCGCGGGGACGTGGTCCTACGAGCAGTACTTC. This translates into CASSFSAGTWSYEQYF.

This clonotype was detected many times. The CDR3 nucleotides read TGTGCCAGCAGTTTATCGTCGGGGGGGGACTACGAGCAGTACTTC. Protein sequence: CASSLSSGGDYEQYF. The chain links TRBV27 to TRBJ2-7; 8 positions agree with TRBD2. The germline V gene encodes CDR1 MNHEY and CDR2 SMNVEV (reference sequence). This CDR3 comprises 15 residues. Trimming cost V 0 bases and J 3 bases; bases outside gene matches: 4.

This clonotype was detected ten times or more. The V call is TRBV9, the J call TRBJ2-7, with D perhaps TRBD2 (7 bases). V lost 0 bases to trimming and J lost 0 bases, with 10 bases between them. This CDR3 spans 15 amino acids. Germline V gene sequence: CDR1 SGDLS, CDR2 YYNGEE. CDR3 DNA sequence: TGTGCCAGCAGCGTAGGGGGGGGGCACTCCTACGAGCAGTACTTC. This codes for CASSVGGGHSYEQYF.

This clonotype showed up many times. CDR3 nucleotide sequence: TGTGCCAGCAGCTATTACAGGGGGACAACGTACGAGCAGTACTTC. Its protein product is CASSYYRGTTYEQYF. The J gene is TRBJ2-7, the V gene TRBV5-6; 8 bases agree with TRBD1. From germline, CDR1 is SGHDT and CDR2 YYEEEE. Losses at the gene ends were 3 bases for V and 4 bases for J; bases not matched to a gene: 9. The CDR3 consists of 15 residues.

This chain connects TRBV7-9 to TRBJ2-1, with D unclear. V was trimmed by 5 bases and J by 7 bases, leaving 15 bases between them. The CDR3 is made up of 14 amino acids. Germline V gene sequence: CDR1 SEHNR, CDR2 FQNEAQ (reference sequence). The CDR3 sequence is CASSQISWRNEQFF. The CDR3 DNA reads as TGTGCCAGCAGCCAAATCTCTTGGAGAAATGAGCAGTTCTTC.

This clonotype was observed many times. The chain links TRBV4-3 to TRBJ1-1; perhaps TRBD1 as D (5 bases). Germline values: CDR1 LGHNA, CDR2 YSLEER. The CDR3 contains 15 residues. V was shortened by 1 base and J by 6 bases, with 15 bases between the two germline ends. This CDR3 reads CASSQVAQGLAEAFF. CDR3 in DNA: TGCGCCAGCAGCCAAGTTGCCCAGGGCTTGGCTGAAGCTTTCTTT.

The J gene is TRBJ2-7, the V gene TRBV19; no firm D call. This CDR3 spans 13 amino acids. CDR1 is LNHDA and CDR2 is SQIVND in the germline V gene (reference sequence). V lost 7 bases and J 4 bases, leaving 14 bases between the germline ends. The CDR3 here is CASTPGVGYEQYF. CDR3 coding DNA: TGTGCCAGTACTCCCGGAGTGGGGTACGAGCAGTACTTC. Filled out from reference TRBV19 and TRBJ2-7, the complete variable domain reads DGGITQSPKYLFRKEGQNVTLSCEQNLNHDAMYWYRQDPGQGLRLIYYSQIVNDFQKGDIAEGYSVSREKKESFPLTVTSAQKNPTAFYLCASTPGVGYEQYFGPGTRLTVT.

About this clonotype: This may be a read error, as it is one base from a much larger clone. V and J are TRBV7-2 and TRBJ2-5, with 8 positions matching TRBD1. CDR3 length: 15 residues. Germline assignment: CDR1 SGHTA and CDR2 FQGNSA. DNA for the CDR3: TGTGTCAGCAGCCCACGCGACAGGGGACGGGAGACCCAGTACTTC. Residues: CVSSPRDRGRETQYF.

This clonotype has ten or more counts. The DNA for the CDR3 is TGTGCCAGCAGTTGGGGGACAGGGAACAATGAGCAGTTCTTC. Its translation is CASSWGTGNNEQFF. The gene calls are TRBV5-4 and TRBJ2-1, with 9 bases fitting TRBD1. V lost 5 bases, J lost 5 bases, and 5 bases stayed unmatched. This CDR3 is 14 amino acids long. Germline values: CDR1 SGHNT, CDR2 YYREEE (reference sequence).

This clonotype was found a few times. The chain recombines TRBV7-9 with TRBJ1-1; tentative D call: TRBD1 (5 bases). Trimming shortened V by 5 bases and J by 1 base, and 11 bases separated the two germline ends. Germline lookup yields CDR1 SEHNR and CDR2 FQNEAQ (reference sequence). The CDR3 is 14 residues long. CDR3 nucleotide sequence: TGTGCCAGCAGCCTCCTCGGGACGAACACTGAAGCTTTCTTT. Translating it yields CASSLLGTNTEAFF. The full variable domain, completed using reference TRBV7-9 and TRBJ1-1, is DTGVSQNPRHKITKRGQNVTFRCDPISEHNRLYWYRQTLGQGPEFLTYFQNEAQLEKSRLLSDRFSAERPKGSFSTLEIQRTEQGDSAMYLCASSLLGTNTEAFFGQGTRLTVV.

Ten or more counts support this clonotype. This chain uses TRBV12-3 or TRBV12-4 with TRBJ1-5; the D is unclear. CDR3 length: 15 residues. Trimming removed 3 bases from V and 0 bases from J, with 9 bases in between. The CDR3 nucleotides are TGTGCCAGCAGTTTGGCCGACGATAGCAATCAGCCCCAGCATTTT. It yields the protein CASSLADDSNQPQHF.

This clonotype has ten or more counts. The gene calls are TRBV11-2 and TRBJ1-1; 10 positions match TRBD1. The V and J ends lost 6 bases and 5 bases, in that order; junction bases with no gene match: 3. Looked up from germline, CDR1 is SGHAT and CDR2 is FQNNGV. The CDR3 is made up of 13 amino acids. CDR3 protein: CASRWTGGTEAFF. In nucleotides, the CDR3 is TGTGCCAGCAGATGGACAGGGGGGACTGAAGCTTTCTTT.

There are many counts of this clonotype. CDR3 residues: CASSWGTSVAYEQYF. In DNA form, the CDR3 reads TGTGCCAGCAGTTGGGGGACTAGCGTCGCCTACGAGCAGTACTTC. The rearrangement joins TRBV12-3 or TRBV12-4 to TRBJ2-7, with 10 bases identical to TRBD2. V was clipped by 4 bases and J by 2 bases; unmatched bases: 5. The CDR3 is 15 amino acids.

The rearrangement links TRBV2 to TRBJ1-1; D is ambiguous. CDR1 SNHLY and CDR2 FYNNEI come from the germline V gene. Trimming left V 7 bases short and J 1 base short, with 4 bases between. The CDR3 has 11 residues. The CDR3 bases are TGTGCCAGCAAATGGAACACTGAAGCTTTCTTT. Its translation is CASKWNTEAFF.

In its sample, this clonotype was seen once. V is TRBV15 and J is TRBJ2-1; 13 bases fit TRBD2. This CDR3 contains 16 residues. From germline, CDR1 is LNHNV and CDR2 YYDKDF (reference sequence). Losses at the gene ends were 3 bases for V and 2 bases for J; bases not matched to a gene: 1. The chain's CDR3 is CATSSGLAGAYNEQFF. The CDR3 DNA is TGTGCCACCAGCAGCGGACTAGCGGGGGCCTACAATGAGCAGTTCTTC.